Included here is one T cell receptor beta chain sequence, with context. The data derive from a study of graft-versus-host responses after intestinal transplantation. The wider study: Recipients uniformly received anti-thymocyte globulin induction, followed by tacrolimus and steroids for around 3 years.

Co-plated with some 200,000 CFSE-labeled responder cells were some 200,000 irradiated, violet-dye-labeled stimulator cells. Clones were read by immunoSEQ multiplex PCR, and TCRdb kept only the in-frame ones, dropping some. The sample has about 21,000 clones; about 35% are singletons. Overall study findings and caveats: Analysis identified GvH clones in recipient marrow, with some appearing first in ileum or blood. Early post-transplant HvG declines showed an association with peak circulating GvH clone levels.

This clonotype originated in a human patient who received an intestinal transplant. The specimen comprised alloreactive CD8+ T cells from a mixed lymphocyte reaction culture, sampled before intestinal transplant. Subset described: CFSE-low proliferating T cells sorted from approximately 6-day pre-transplant mixed lymphocyte reaction (GvH or HvG direction).

DNA of the CDR3: TGTGCCAGCAGCATTTCCTCGGGACTGTCTTCCTACGAGCAGTACTTC. This translates into CASSISSGLSSYEQYF. The chain joins TRBV7-9 to TRBJ2-7; maybe TRBD2 (6 bases). V shed 5 bases and J shed 1 base, with 18 bases lying between them. Germline V gene sequence: CDR1 SEHNR, CDR2 FQNEAQ (reference sequence). CDR3 size: 16 residues.